The 31 T cell receptor beta chains below come from one sample, sequenced in a study of T cell responses to AZD1222 COVID-19 vaccine. The data were produced by immunoSEQ multiplex PCR, yet TCRdb's version contains in-frame clones alone and is incomplete. The sample records 100,000 to 150,000 clones, roughly 90% being singletons. Material: peripheral blood, obtained on day 0 of AZD1222 vaccination. These receptors came from an adult in good health.

Comments on this clone: Other DNA sequences from this sample encode an identical CDR3 as well. CDR3 amino acids: CASSPASGSTDTQYF. The CDR3 DNA is TGTGCCAGCTCACCCGCTAGCGGCAGCACAGATACGCAGTATTTT. This chain uses TRBV18 with TRBJ2-3; 7 positions match TRBD2. V lost 3 bases and J lost 0; bases outside the gene matches: 3. The CDR3 totals 15 residues. Per germline, CDR1 KGHSH and CDR2 LQKENI.

The chain uses TRBV6-5 and TRBJ1-1; 7 bases line up with TRBD1. The trim removed 9 bases at V and 3 bases at J, leaving 7 bases unmatched. The CDR3 has 13 amino acids. The V gene's germline CDR1 is MNHEY and CDR2 SVGAGI. The CDR3 sequence is CASNRGEYTEAFF. DNA of the CDR3: TGTGCCAGTAACAGGGGAGAGTACACTGAAGCTTTCTTT.

The rearrangement links TRBV25-1 to TRBJ2-3; tentative D call: TRBD1 (5 bases). Germline V lookup: CDR1 MGHDK, CDR2 SYGVNS. This CDR3 region has 15 residues. The ends were cut back, 5 bases at V and 6 bases at J, with 18 bases in the middle. This CDR3 reads CASSQGTGIDDTQYF. The CDR3 DNA is TGTGCCAGCAGTCAGGGAACTGGTATCGACGATACGCAGTATTTT.

The genes are TRBV7-9 and TRBJ2-1; 7 bases are a match to TRBD2. This CDR3 has 13 amino acids. Losses at the gene ends were 5 bases for V and 9 bases for J; bases not matched to a gene: 7. CDR1 and CDR2 from the germline V gene are SEHNR and FQNEAQ (reference sequence). The CDR3 spells CASSTRWEGEQFF. For the CDR3, the DNA is TGTGCCAGCAGCACCCGATGGGAGGGTGAGCAGTTCTTC.

The rearrangement joins TRBV7-9 to TRBJ2-3; D assignment may be TRBD1 or TRBD2 (6 bases each). Germline V gives CDR1 SEHNR, CDR2 FQNEAQ (reference sequence). This CDR3 contains 15 residues. Trimming took off 5 bases at V and 4 bases at J, with 16 bases between the two ends. The CDR3 DNA reads as TGTGCCAGCAGCCCGGGGGCCCTAACATCAGATACGCAGTATTTT. Protein sequence: CASSPGALTSDTQYF.

The chain joins TRBV11-3 to TRBJ2-1; D is unclear. The CDR3 loop spans 14 amino acids. CDR1 SGHNT and CDR2 YENEEA come from the germline V gene. Trimming took off 5 bases at V and 0 bases at J, with 8 bases between the two ends. The CDR3 coding sequence is TGTGCCAGCAGCCCCCGGCCCTCCTACAATGAGCAGTTCTTC. Protein product: CASSPRPSYNEQFF.

The V call is TRBV10-3, the J call TRBJ2-5; 11 nucleotides match TRBD1. From germline, CDR1 is ENHRY and CDR2 SYGVKD. The CDR3 spans 13 residues. The J segment lost 4 bases and the V segment lost 6 bases, leaving 1 base of the junction unmatched. CDR3 DNA sequence: TGTGCCATCAGGGGACAGGGGGGAGAGACCCAGTACTTC. Translation gives CAIRGQGGETQYF.

This chain links TRBV3-1 (or the pseudogene TRBV3-2) with TRBJ2-5, with D possibly TRBD1 on 6 matching bases. Germline V CDR1 and CDR2: LGHDT, YNNKEL (reference sequence). The CDR3 length is 14 residues. Trimming shortened V by 0 bases and J by 3 bases, and 8 bases separated the two germline ends. The DNA for the CDR3 is TGTGCCAGCAGCCAAGATTACAGGGAAGAGACCCAGTACTTC. Its protein is CASSQDYREETQYF.

The chain links TRBV19 to TRBJ1-5; D might be TRBD1 (5 bases). The CDR3 extends over 13 amino acids. Germline CDR1 and CDR2: LNHDA and SQIVND (reference sequence). V was clipped by 3 bases and J by 7 bases, with 10 bases between them. The CDR3: CASSISRGQPQHF. The CDR3, as DNA: TGTGCCAGTAGTATTAGTAGGGGACAGCCCCAGCATTTT.

The chain couples TRBV24-1 to TRBJ1-2; D is possibly TRBD1 (5 bases). V dropped 3 bases and J dropped 7 bases, with 8 bases sitting between them. The CDR3 runs to 12 residues. Germline V gene lookup returns CDR1 KGHDR and CDR2 SFDVKD. Written as DNA, the CDR3 is TGTGCCACCAGTGATCCGGGGGGTGGCTACACCTTC. As protein: CATSDPGGGYTF.

This chain joins TRBV3-1 (or the pseudogene TRBV3-2) and TRBJ1-1, with D hard to call. Germline-derived CDR1 and CDR2 are LGHDT and YNNKEL (reference sequence). The CDR3 consists of 13 residues. V was cut by 2 bases and J by 5 bases, with 9 bases left in between. CDR3 DNA sequence: TGTGCCAGCAGCCAAAAGGTCCTTACTGAAGCTTTCTTT. It encodes CASSQKVLTEAFF.

The rearrangement uses TRBV5-1 and TRBJ2-5, with D unclear. V was cut by 5 bases and J by 4 bases, with 6 bases left in between. This CDR3 region has 11 residues. The germline V gene has CDR1 SGHRS and CDR2 YFSETQ. The CDR3, as DNA: TGCGCCAGCAGGGCCCGAGAGACCCAGTACTTC. Encoded protein: CASRARETQYF.

This chain's CDR3 is CASRRNEQHEQFF. The CDR3 DNA sequence: TGCGCCAGCAGGCGGAACGAGCAGCATGAGCAGTTCTTC. The V and J genes are TRBV5-1 and TRBJ2-1; no reliable D call. Germline CDR1 reads SGHRS; CDR2 reads YFSETQ. This CDR3 is built from 13 residues. Trimming removed 5 bases at V and 8 bases at J, with 14 bases between.

The gene calls are TRBV9 and TRBJ1-2; D not resolved. Germline V gives CDR1 SGDLS, CDR2 YYNGEE. The V end was cut by 0 bases, the J end by 4 bases, with 16 bases between. This CDR3 contains 16 residues. The CDR3 DNA reads TGTGCCAGCAGCGTAGAAGTGTCGGCGGTGGGCTATGGCTACACCTTC. It encodes CASSVEVSAVGYGYTF.

This sequence joins TRBV7-3 and TRBJ1-2, with TRBD1 matching over 8 bases. Germline V gene data show CDR1 as SGHTA and CDR2 as FQGTGA. This CDR3 region has 13 residues. J lost 14 bases, V lost 5 bases, and 13 bases had no gene match. The CDR3, as DNA: TGTGCCAGCAGCCCCCGGACAGGGAAGGAGTATACCTTC. It is translated as CASSPRTGKEYTF. Looking up the rest from reference TRBV7-3 and TRBJ1-2 gives the full variable domain: GAGVSQTPSNKVTEKGKYVELRCDPISGHTALYWYRQSLGQGPEFLIYFQGTGAADDSGLPNDRFFAVRPEGSVSTLKIQRTERGDSAVYLCASSPRTGKEYTFGSGTRLTVV.

The chain is built from TRBV27 and TRBJ2-1; 7 positions agree with TRBD2. The germline V gene has CDR1 MNHEY and CDR2 SMNVEV (reference sequence). CDR3 size: 16 residues. Trimming cost V 6 bases and J 4 bases; bases outside gene matches: 12. This CDR3 reads CASSPTVSSGYNEQFF. CDR3 bases: TGTGCCAGCAGCCCTACGGTGTCTAGCGGATACAATGAGCAGTTCTTC.

In nucleotides, the CDR3 is TGTGCCAGCAGCCAAGATGACAGCTTCCAAGAGACCCAGTACTTC. Residues: CASSQDDSFQETQYF. The chain carries TRBV4-2 and TRBJ2-5, with D possibly matching TRBD1 (5 bases). The CDR3 consists of 15 residues. The V and J ends lost 0 bases and 1 base respectively, with 9 bases between them. Germline CDR1 is LGHNA and CDR2 is YNFKEQ.

The chain carries TRBV6-1 and TRBJ2-3; 7 positions agree with TRBD2. The CDR3 covers 17 residues. Germline CDR1 and CDR2: MNHNS and SASEGT. V gave up 0 bases and J gave up 0 bases; unmatched junction bases: 6. Here the CDR3 DNA reads TGTGCCAGCAGTGAAGCGCTTGGGGGAGGGAGCACAGATACGCAGTATTTT. Its protein product is CASSEALGGGSTDTQYF.

The V and J genes are TRBV3-1 (or the pseudogene TRBV3-2) and TRBJ1-1; D is ambiguous. Germline values: CDR1 LGHDT, CDR2 YNNKEL (reference sequence). The V gene lost 1 base and the J gene lost 11 bases, with 11 bases spanning the gap. The CDR3 extends over 12 amino acids. As DNA, the CDR3 is TGTGCCAGCAGCCAAGGAACCGGACCGGCTTTCTTT. Amino acids: CASSQGTGPAFF.

The chain links TRBV5-4 to TRBJ2-1; 7 positions match TRBD1. J gave up 6 bases and V 4 bases, and 10 bases lay outside the gene matches. This CDR3 has 15 residues. The germline gives CDR1 SGHNT, CDR2 YYREEE (reference sequence). The CDR3 DNA is TGTGCCAGCAGCCGACAGGGTGTAAATCTCAATGAGCAGTTCTTC. It specifies CASSRQGVNLNEQFF.

V gene TRBV24-1 combines with J gene TRBJ2-5; TRBD1 agrees at 7 bases. J was trimmed by 5 bases and V by 3 bases; bases with no gene match: 2. CDR3 length: 13 amino acids. Germline V CDR1 and CDR2: KGHDR, SFDVKD. This CDR3 is CATSDRGRETQYF. Here the CDR3 DNA reads TGTGCCACCAGTGATAGGGGGCGGGAGACCCAGTACTTC.

V and J are TRBV10-3 and TRBJ2-7; D may be TRBD1 (5 bases). Germline lookup yields CDR1 ENHRY and CDR2 SYGVKD. V gave up 8 bases and J gave up 3 bases, with 23 bases separating them. This CDR3 is 16 amino acids long. In nucleotides, the CDR3 is TGTGCCATCGGAATACAGGAAGCGTATGGCCACTACGAGCAGTACTTC. Protein product: CAIGIQEAYGHYEQYF.

The table lists this clone with a few counts. The chain uses TRBV5-4 and TRBJ1-3; perhaps TRBD1 as D (6 bases). Trimming stripped 0 bases from V and 1 base from J, with 17 bases between. Germline V lookup: CDR1 SGHNT, CDR2 YYREEE (reference sequence). The CDR3 totals 18 residues. The CDR3 region has the DNA TGTGCCAGCAGCTTGGGTCTGCTGGGGGGCAGTTCTGGAAACACCATATATTTT. Translated, it gives CASSLGLLGGSSGNTIYF.

V is TRBV9 and J is TRBJ2-1; 9 positions agree with TRBD2. Trimming at V came to 3 bases and at J to 2 bases, leaving 6 bases not matched to a gene. This CDR3 comprises 16 residues. Germline V lookup: CDR1 SGDLS, CDR2 YYNGEE. The CDR3 is CASSARLADTYNEQFF. CDR3 nucleotide sequence: TGTGCCAGCAGCGCCAGACTAGCGGATACCTACAATGAGCAGTTCTTC. The full variable domain, rest sourced from reference TRBV9 and TRBJ2-1, is DSGVTQTPKHLITATGQRVTLRCSPRSGDLSVYWYQQSLDQGLQFLIQYYNGEERAKGNILERFSAQQFPDLHSELNLSSLELGDSALYFCASSARLADTYNEQFFGPGTRLTVL.

The DNA for the CDR3 is TGTGCCAGCAGCCACCTAACTAGAGGCACAGATACGCAGTATTTT. Protein sequence: CASSHLTRGTDTQYF. The chain joins TRBV3-1 (or the pseudogene TRBV3-2) to TRBJ2-3, with D possibly matching TRBD2 (5 bases). CDR3 length equals 15 residues. Trimming took off 3 bases at V and 1 base at J, with 11 bases between the two ends. Per germline, CDR1 LGHDT and CDR2 YNNKEL (reference sequence).

V is TRBV21-1 and J is TRBJ2-1; the D call TRBD2 from the table was never checked on the DNA. TRBV21-1 is a pseudogene locus. The CDR3 is made up of 18 amino acids. CDR3 DNA: TGTGCCAGCAGCAAAGTCGGACTAGCGGCGGCTTCCTACAATGAGCAGTTCTTC. Translated: CASSKVGLAAASYNEQFF.

The chain couples TRBV7-9 to TRBJ2-5, with D perhaps matching TRBD1 (5 bases). Germline-derived CDR1 and CDR2 are SEHNR and FQNEAQ (reference sequence). The CDR3 loop spans 18 amino acids. V was clipped by 2 bases and J by 5 bases, with 24 bases between them. The CDR3 loop is CASSLYWTYQGRAETQYF. DNA of the CDR3: TGTGCCAGCAGCTTATACTGGACATATCAGGGTCGGGCGGAGACCCAGTACTTC.

V and J are TRBV27 and TRBJ2-7; 7 nucleotides line up with TRBD1. CDR3 length equals 16 residues. Germline V gene sequence: CDR1 MNHEY, CDR2 SMNVEV (reference sequence). V lost 5 bases to trimming and J lost 1 base; unmatched junction nucleotides: 11. DNA for the CDR3: TGTGCCAGCAGTCCCTCAACAGGGGCCCAATCCTACGAGCAGTACTTC. It translates to CASSPSTGAQSYEQYF.

Written as DNA, the CDR3 is TGCGCCAGCAGTGAGTCTGACGCCAGGGGCACAGATACGCAGTATTTT. Translation: CASSESDARGTDTQYF. The chain couples TRBV10-2 to TRBJ2-3, with D possibly TRBD1 on 5 matching bases. This CDR3 is built from 16 residues. Trimming took 0 bases from V and 1 from J, leaving 11 bases between them. Germline CDR1 WSHSY, CDR2 SAAADI.

This sequence joins TRBV27 and TRBJ1-5; D is ambiguous. V gave up 10 bases and J gave up 7 bases, with 8 bases separating them. The germline CDR1 and CDR2 sequences are MNHEY and SMNVEV (reference sequence). This CDR3 has 10 residues. This CDR3 is CATLTQPQHF. CDR3 nucleotide sequence: TGTGCCACCCTAACGCAGCCCCAGCATTTT.

The chain recombines TRBV5-1 with TRBJ1-2, with 7 bases identical to TRBD1. Germline V gene sequence: CDR1 SGHRS, CDR2 YFSETQ. V gave up 4 bases and J gave up 8 bases; unmatched junction bases: 5. The CDR3 length is 12 residues. Written as DNA, the CDR3 is TGCGCCAGCAGCCCACAGGGGTCGGGCTACACCTTC. As protein: CASSPQGSGYTF.